Listed here are 31 T cell receptor beta chains from one sample, sequenced in a study of identical twins. TCRdb processed the 5' RACE reads anew with MiXCR; each CDR3 protein has one entry. This sample has some 1,700,000 distinct CDR3 sequences, with less than 40% found just once. Sequencing used cord blood. The receptors shown here come from a newborn girl in good health.

The chain couples TRBV7-8 to TRBJ2-1; no firm D call. This CDR3 has 16 residues. The V end lost 2 bases, the J end lost 4 bases, and 15 bases lay between the germline ends. Germline lookup yields CDR1 SGHVS and CDR2 FQNEAQ. This chain's CDR3 is CASSLRPLAVYNEQFF. The CDR3 region has the DNA TGTGCCAGCAGCTTAAGGCCGCTCGCGGTTTACAATGAGCAGTTCTTC.

This clonotype appeared many times. The CDR3, as DNA: TGTGCCACCAGTGATTTTGGACTAAAACGGGGAGATACGCAGTATTTT. It yields the protein CATSDFGLKRGDTQYF. The V gene is TRBV24-1, the J gene TRBJ2-3, with D perhaps TRBD2 (6 bases). The CDR3 covers 16 residues. Germline-derived CDR1 and CDR2 are KGHDR and SFDVKD. V lost 1 base and J 5 bases, leaving 15 bases between the germline ends.

This clonotype has more than one count but fewer than ten. The V call is TRBV12-3 or TRBV12-4, the J call TRBJ2-1; no reliable D call. The CDR3 runs 15 residues. V lost 2 bases and J lost 0, with 8 bases in between. The CDR3 is CASSLRSGSYNEQFF. The CDR3 bases are TGTGCCAGCAGTTTAAGGTCAGGCTCCTACAATGAGCAGTTCTTC.

This clonotype was seen many times. The chain links TRBV7-9 to TRBJ2-4, with a tentative D call TRBD1 (6 bases). Germline assignment: CDR1 SEHNR and CDR2 FQNEAQ (reference sequence). The CDR3 totals 14 residues. V was cut by 5 bases and J by 1 base, with 9 bases left in between. The CDR3 nucleotides read TGTGCCAGCAGCATAGACAGGGCCAAAAACATTCAGTACTTC. Translated, it gives CASSIDRAKNIQYF.

The genes are TRBV28 and TRBJ2-7; TRBD2 matches at 7 bases. Germline loops: CDR1 MDHEN, CDR2 SYDVKM. Trimming took 2 bases from V and 3 from J; bases not matched to a gene: 4. This CDR3 contains 14 residues. The CDR3 DNA follows: TGTGCCAGCAGTTTAATTTCTAGCGGCTACGAGCAGTACTTC. It yields the protein CASSLISSGYEQYF.

In its sample, this clonotype was seen many times. The CDR3 is CASSLTTHNEQFF. The CDR3 DNA follows: TGTGCCAGCAGCCTTACAACACACAATGAGCAGTTCTTC. The chain has TRBV7-2 and TRBJ2-1; no definite D call. V gave up 5 bases and J gave up 5 bases, with 10 bases separating them. Germline lookup yields CDR1 SGHTA and CDR2 FQGNSA. This CDR3 is 13 amino acids long.

The gene calls are TRBV6-1 and TRBJ2-7, with D perhaps TRBD1 (7 bases). The CDR3 is 14 residues long. Trimming took off 3 bases at V and 7 bases at J, with 16 bases between the two ends. Germline lookup yields CDR1 MNHNS and CDR2 SASEGT. This CDR3 is CASSDLGQEGEQYF. CDR3 in DNA: TGTGCCAGCAGTGACCTCGGACAGGAGGGAGAGCAGTACTTC.

J is TRBJ2-4 and V is TRBV4-2, with D tentatively TRBD1 or TRBD2 (5 bases each). This CDR3 comprises 15 residues. Germline values: CDR1 LGHNA, CDR2 YNFKEQ. Trimming shortened V by 1 base and J by 13 bases, and 20 bases separated the two germline ends. CDR3 DNA: TGTGCCAGCAGCCAAGTTACGTTAGAGGGGAGCCAGCAGTACTTC. It translates to CASSQVTLEGSQQYF.

This clonotype was detected only a few times. The rearrangement joins TRBV7-2 to TRBJ1-2; D unclear. Trimming cost V 1 base and J 4 bases, with 13 bases left between them. This CDR3 is built from 15 residues. From germline, CDR1 is SGHTA and CDR2 FQGNSA. In nucleotides, the CDR3 is TGTGCCAGCAGCTTAGAGGGCAGACCAATCTATGGCTACACCTTC. Protein: CASSLEGRPIYGYTF.

The chain carries TRBV12-3 or TRBV12-4 and TRBJ2-3; 15 bases line up with TRBD2. Trimming removed 1 base from V and 2 bases from J; junction bases left unmatched: 7. The CDR3 consists of 19 residues. The CDR3: CASSLGGLAGGSFTDTQYF. The CDR3 nucleotides are TGTGCCAGCAGTTTAGGGGGACTAGCGGGAGGAAGCTTCACAGATACGCAGTATTTT.

The chain is built from TRBV15 and TRBJ2-5, with 7 bases aligning to TRBD2. TRBJ2-7 explains the end of the DNA better; the J call may be wrong. CDR3 length: 15 residues. Germline lookup yields CDR1 LNHNV and CDR2 YYDKDF (reference sequence). The CDR3 here is CATSGGDRIPYEQYF. The CDR3 DNA reads as TGTGCCACCAGCGGGGGGGACCGAATACCCTACGAGCAGTACTTC.

The chain combines TRBV3-1 with TRBJ2-3; 7 nucleotides line up with TRBD2. Germline V gene data show CDR1 as LGHDT and CDR2 as YNNKEL (reference sequence). The V and J ends lost 5 bases and 7 bases, in that order; junction bases with no gene match: 6. The CDR3 consists of 13 residues. The CDR3 nucleotides are TGTGCCAGCAGCTTGGGACTACCAAATACGCAGTATTTT. Its protein is CASSLGLPNTQYF.

The chain joins TRBV24-1 to TRBJ1-5; no clear D. V was clipped by 7 bases and J by 1 base, with 4 bases between them. Germline V gene lookup returns CDR1 KGHDR and CDR2 SFDVKD. The CDR3 covers 12 residues. The CDR3 loop reads CATSPSNQPQHF. Written as DNA, the CDR3 is TGTGCCACCAGCCCCAGCAATCAGCCCCAGCATTTT.

With regard to this clonotype: One end of the junction does not line up with germline, which may come from a read error. The chain is built from TRBV5-1 and TRBJ2-5; 10 nucleotides agree with TRBD2. This CDR3 is 17 amino acids long. CDR1 and CDR2 from the germline V gene are SGHRS and YFSETQ. CDR3 nucleotides: TGCGCCAGCAGCTTTTGGTTGAGGACTAGCGGCCAAGAGACCCGGTACTTC. Its translation is CASSFWLRTSGQETRYF.

The chain couples TRBV3-1 to TRBJ1-2, with D uncertain. The CDR3 runs 15 residues. The germline CDR1 and CDR2 sequences are LGHDT and YNNKEL (reference sequence). Trimming shortened V by 4 bases and J by 2 bases, and 14 bases separated the two germline ends. The CDR3 is CASSRLNPLNYGYTF. The CDR3, as DNA: TGTGCCAGCAGCCGACTGAACCCCCTGAACTATGGCTACACCTTC. Together with reference TRBV3-1 and TRBJ1-2, the CDR3 gives the full variable domain: DTAVSQTPKYLVTQMGNDKSIKCEQNLGHDTMYWYKQDSKKFLKIMFSYNNKELIINETVPNRFSPKSPDKAHLNLHINSLELGDSAVYFCASSRLNPLNYGYTFGSGTRLTVV.

In this sample, this clonotype turned up a few times. This sequence joins TRBV2 and TRBJ2-3; the match to TRBD2 covers 11 bases. The V gene's germline CDR1 is SNHLY and CDR2 FYNNEI. CDR3 size: 17 residues. The junction had 7 bases not matched to a gene; V was cut back by 3 bases and J by 2 bases. The CDR3, as DNA: TGTGCCAGCAGTGACCCGCTAGCGGGGGGATACACAGATACGCAGTATTTT. Protein product: CASSDPLAGGYTDTQYF.

The V and J genes are TRBV12-3 or TRBV12-4 and TRBJ1-4; perhaps TRBD1 as D (5 bases). The V end lost 7 bases, the J end lost 4 bases, and 13 bases lay between the germline ends. This CDR3 comprises 14 residues. The CDR3 DNA is TGTGCCAGCACCGGGGGACTGTTTAATGAAAAACTGTTTTTT. This encodes CASTGGLFNEKLFF.

The chain employs TRBV28 and TRBJ1-2; D perhaps matches TRBD1 (6 bases). The ends were cut back, 4 bases at V and 8 bases at J, with 20 bases in the middle. The CDR3 totals 15 residues. Germline CDR1 MDHEN, CDR2 SYDVKM. CDR3 DNA sequence: TGTGCCAGCAGTTCCGAATCTACAGGGAAAAGGGGCTACACCTTC. Translated: CASSSESTGKRGYTF.

This clonotype was picked up a small number of times. V usage is TRBV20-1 and J usage is TRBJ2-7; maybe TRBD2 (5 bases). Deletions cut 5 bases from V and 0 bases from J, with 17 bases between. CDR1 and CDR2 from the germline V gene are DFQATT and SNEGSKA (reference sequence). The CDR3 covers 15 residues. The CDR3 protein is CSARRGTIISYEQYF. In DNA form, the CDR3 reads TGCAGTGCTCGCCGGGGTACAATCATCTCCTACGAGCAGTACTTC.

The rearrangement uses TRBV7-9 and TRBJ2-4, with D perhaps matching TRBD1 (5 bases). V lost 6 bases and J 6 bases, leaving 24 bases between the germline ends. The germline CDR1 and CDR2 sequences are SEHNR and FQNEAQ (reference sequence). The CDR3 has 17 amino acids. CDR3 nucleotide sequence: TGTGCCAGCAGACCAAATCCATCGACAGTCTTGAGAAACATTCAGTACTTC. It codes for CASRPNPSTVLRNIQYF.

This chain connects TRBV6-6 to TRBJ1-4; 9 bases align to TRBD1. Germline CDR1 MNHNY, CDR2 SVGAGI (reference sequence). V lost 5 bases and J lost 4; bases outside the gene matches: 11. This CDR3 comprises 17 residues. Here the CDR3 DNA reads TGTGCCAGCAGTCGTTATCCGGGACAGGGTGGTAATGAAAAACTGTTTTTT. It is translated as CASSRYPGQGGNEKLFF.

Many counts were recorded for this clonotype. The rearrangement joins TRBV7-2 to TRBJ2-7; D gene uncertain. Germline CDR1 SGHTA, CDR2 FQGNSA. V lost 1 base and J 1 base, leaving 14 bases between the germline ends. The CDR3 contains 16 residues. The CDR3 spells CASSLGSSVPSYEQYF. For the CDR3, the DNA is TGTGCCAGCAGCTTAGGTAGCTCAGTCCCTTCCTACGAGCAGTACTTC.

This chain uses TRBV25-1 with TRBJ2-5; 7 bases agree with TRBD1. The CDR3 totals 13 residues. Trimming removed 8 bases from V and 11 bases from J; junction bases left unmatched: 14. The germline V gene has CDR1 MGHDK and CDR2 SYGVNS. The CDR3 loop is CASSGTEPNEQYF. Here the CDR3 DNA reads TGTGCCAGCTCAGGGACAGAACCCAATGAGCAGTACTTC. The entire variable domain, with the rest obtained from reference TRBV25-1 and TRBJ2-5, is as follows: EADIYQTPRYLVIGTGKKITLECSQTMGHDKMYWYQQDPGMELHLIHYSYGVNSTEKGDLSSESTVSRIRTEHFPLTLESARPSHTSQYLCASSGTEPNEQYFGPGTRLLVL.

This clonotype was seen a handful of times. J is TRBJ2-7 and V is TRBV30; 9 bases map to TRBD1. The CDR3 is made up of 13 amino acids. V shed 6 bases, J shed 3 bases, and the junction held 6 bases outside the gene matches. CDR1 GTSNPN and CDR2 SVGIG come from the germline V gene (reference sequence). The CDR3 region has the DNA TGTGCCTGCGCGGGACAGGGACACTACGAGCAGTACTTC. Its protein product is CACAGQGHYEQYF.

The chain links TRBV12-3 or TRBV12-4 to TRBJ1-1; possible D gene TRBD1, 6 bases. This CDR3 contains 14 residues. Trimming left V 6 bases short and J 3 bases short, with 14 bases between. This CDR3 is CASSHRQAHTEAFF. CDR3 DNA: TGTGCCAGCAGCCACAGACAGGCCCACACTGAAGCTTTCTTT.

This clonotype has ten or more counts. The chain uses TRBV6-1 and TRBJ1-1, with D perhaps TRBD1 (5 bases). Germline V gene lookup returns CDR1 MNHNS and CDR2 SASEGT. Trimming stripped 6 bases from V and 3 bases from J, with 5 bases between. The CDR3 contains 11 residues. CDR3 nucleotide sequence: TGTGCCAGCAGAGGGGACACTGAAGCTTTCTTT. Its translation is CASRGDTEAFF.

The rearrangement uses TRBV3-1 and TRBJ2-2; 10 bases map to TRBD2. The V and J ends lost 2 bases and 6 bases, in that order; junction bases with no gene match: 0. The CDR3 is made up of 14 amino acids. CDR1 and CDR2 (germline): LGHDT, YNNKEL (reference sequence). CDR3 protein: CASSQTSGAGELFF. The CDR3 bases are TGTGCCAGCAGCCAAACTAGCGGGGCCGGGGAGCTGTTTTTT. Combining the CDR3 with reference TRBV3-1 and TRBJ2-2 gives the whole variable domain DTAVSQTPKYLVTQMGNDKSIKCEQNLGHDTMYWYKQDSKKFLKIMFSYNNKELIINETVPNRFSPKSPDKAHLNLHINSLELGDSAVYFCASSQTSGAGELFFGEGSRLTVL.

The chain has TRBV9 and TRBJ1-5; D not certain. The germline CDR1 and CDR2 sequences are SGDLS and YYNGEE. Deletions cut 3 bases from V and 0 bases from J, with 7 bases between. The CDR3 is made up of 14 amino acids. In nucleotides, the CDR3 is TGTGCCAGCAGCGCAGATAATAGCAATCAGCCCCAGCATTTT. This gives the protein CASSADNSNQPQHF.

In the case of this clonotype: This may be a read error: a much more frequent sequence differs by one nucleotide. This chain connects TRBV29-1 to TRBJ2-1; D remains ambiguous. This CDR3 has 13 amino acids. Germline values: CDR1 SQVTM, CDR2 ANQGSEA. The V gene lost 1 base and the J gene lost 10 bases, with 14 bases spanning the gap. The CDR3 DNA reads as TGCAGCGTTGAAGGGGTGGCCGCGAGAGAGCAGTTCTTC. Its protein is CSVEGVAAREQFF.

The V gene is TRBV5-1, the J gene TRBJ2-3; unclear D gene. V lost 9 bases and J lost 0, with 11 bases in between. The CDR3 consists of 13 residues. Germline values: CDR1 SGHRS, CDR2 YFSETQ. CDR3 DNA: TGCGCCACCTCGAAGTTGAGCACAGATACGCAGTATTTT. Protein: CATSKLSTDTQYF.

This clonotype was counted only a few times. The chain uses TRBV10-3 and TRBJ2-3; no clear D gene. The CDR3 consists of 14 residues. Germline-derived CDR1 and CDR2 are ENHRY and SYGVKD. V shed 6 bases and J shed 0 bases, with 10 bases lying between them. CDR3 in DNA: TGTGCCATCAGCTCCGTGGAGAGCACAGATACGCAGTATTTT. As protein: CAISSVESTDTQYF.